These 5 T cell receptor beta chains were all obtained from the same sample, sequenced in a study of beta chain features in type 1 diabetes. Of the isolated RNA, all was reverse transcribed, and so the sequenced material was expressed TCRB transcripts. Data came from immunoSEQ multiplex PCR; TCRdb stores just in-frame clones and leaves some out. The top ten hold 2% to 2.5% of the sample, which has tens of thousands of clones, around three fifths seen once. Material for sequencing was Tregs from blood. These receptors were taken from a woman younger than 30 in good health.

Only a few counts were recorded for this clone. The rearrangement uses TRBV29-1 and TRBJ2-7; unclear D gene. V lost 5 bases and J 3 bases, leaving 20 bases between the germline ends. The CDR3 loop spans 15 amino acids. Germline values: CDR1 SQVTM, CDR2 ANQGSEA. This CDR3 reads CSVPPGSEIRYEQYF. The CDR3, as DNA: TGCAGCGTTCCCCCGGGTTCTGAGATCCGCTACGAGCAGTACTTC.

V and J are TRBV29-1 and TRBJ2-7; TRBD1 aligns across 7 bases. V was pared by 6 bases and J by 10 bases, with 9 bases of the junction left unmatched. Looked up from germline, CDR1 is SQVTM and CDR2 is ANQGSEA. This CDR3 has 11 amino acids. CDR3 sequence: CSVGTASLQYF. CDR3 bases: TGCAGCGTCGGGACAGCTAGCCTTCAGTACTTC.

The V and J genes are TRBV10-3 and TRBJ2-3; D may be TRBD1 (6 bases). The CDR3 extends over 12 amino acids. Germline loops: CDR1 ENHRY, CDR2 SYGVKD. V was trimmed by 6 bases and J by 5 bases, leaving 9 bases between them. CDR3 bases: TGTGCCATCAGGCAGGGGAGAGATACGCAGTATTTT. It yields the protein CAIRQGRDTQYF.

This clone was seen a handful of times. The genes are TRBV7-9 and TRBJ2-1; the D is unclear. V was cut by 1 base and J by 11 bases, with 12 bases left in between. Germline lookup yields CDR1 SEHNR and CDR2 FQNEAQ (reference sequence). CDR3 length: 13 residues. The CDR3 DNA reads TGTGCCAGCAGCTTAGTGCAAACGGTGAAGCAGTTCTTC. It specifies CASSLVQTVKQFF.

This sequence joins TRBV5-1 and TRBJ1-1; 11 bases align to TRBD1. Losses at the gene ends were 1 base for V and 6 bases for J; bases not matched to a gene: 8. CDR3 length: 16 amino acids. Germline CDR1 reads SGHRS; CDR2 reads YFSETQ. CDR3 coding DNA: TGCGCCAGCAGCTTGCTTCCGGACAGGGGGCTAGCTGAAGCTTTCTTT. This translates into CASSLLPDRGLAEAFF.